The sequence of this TCR beta chain was determined in a study of early T cells in non-severe SARS-CoV-2 infection. Across the study: The authors sequenced bulk RNA from unsorted whole blood, leaving chains unpaired.

Unique molecular identifiers tagged individual cDNA molecules. One entry per CDR3 protein, called by TCRdb with MiXCR from the 5' RACE reads. Among around 70,000 distinct CDR3 sequences listed, roughly an eighth were seen once. The study, taken as a whole, reports: Missing private and CD4 specificities, VDJdb matching favored anti-spike CD8 responses.

This clonotype was found a few times. What it binds is unknown. V trimming: 1 base; J trimming: 4 bases; junction bases outside the gene matches: 9. The V gene's germline CDR1 is SGHVS and CDR2 FQNEAQ. The CDR3 covers 16 residues. This TCR derives from an adult who was a healthcare worker with PCR-confirmed SARS-CoV-2 infection or an uninfected control (not recorded which). This sequence joins TRBV7-8 and TRBJ2-5; 7 nucleotides align to TRBD1. Sequenced sample: whole blood. CDR3 sequence (DNA): TGTGCCAGCAGCTTAGTCAAAAACAGGGGCAGAGAGACCCAGTACTTC. This translates into CASSLVKNRGRETQYF.